Listed below are T cell receptor beta chains from one sample, sequenced in a study of blood T cell repertoires in COVID-19. Generated by immunoSEQ multiplex PCR, the TCRdb table keeps only in-frame clones and is missing some. The sample holds more than 250,000 clones, over 70% seen once. The sample comprised peripheral blood. The origin of the receptors is a woman between 45 and 60 years old with acute or convalescent COVID-19. Both conserved end residues are part of each CDR3. A D gene is named only where the DNA matches it firmly. The listing skips clone size in some rows; elsewhere it reads once, few, many or a size class.

abundance	j_gene	v_gene	d_gene	CDR3aa	CDR3nt
.	TRBJ2-3	TRBV5-1	.	CASSPYTGRETDTQYF	TGCGCCAGCAGCCCCTATACAGGGCGAGAGACAGATACGCAGTATTTT
few	TRBJ2-3	TRBV19	.	CATGLDTQYF	TGTGCCACCGGTCTAGATACGCAGTATTTT
.	TRBJ2-1	TRBV5-6	TRBD1	CASSPEGTGYNEQFF	TGTGCCAGCAGCCCCGAAGGGACAGGGTACAATGAGCAGTTCTTC
.	TRBJ1-1	TRBV5-6	TRBD1	CASSLDRGKAFF	TGTGCCAGCAGCTTGGACAGGGGGAAAGCTTTCTTT
.	TRBJ2-5	TRBV12-3/TRBV12-4	.	CASSLNGGQTQYF	TGTGCCAGCAGTCTAAATGGAGGGCAGACCCAGTACTTC
.	TRBJ1-4	TRBV2	.	CATQITANEKLFF	TGTGCCACCCAGATTACAGCTAATGAAAAACTGTTTTTT
few	TRBJ1-2	TRBV19	.	CASSIGQVYGYTF	TGTGCCAGTAGTATAGGACAGGTCTATGGCTACACCTTC
once	TRBJ2-2	TRBV2	TRBD1	CASSKGTGETGELFF	TGTGCCAGCAGTAAAGGGACAGGCGAGACCGGGGAGCTGTTTTTT
.	TRBJ1-1	TRBV11-3	.	CASSLDRLTEAFF	TGTGCCAGCAGCTTAGATAGATTAACTGAAGCTTTCTTT
.	TRBJ2-7	TRBV7-6	.	CASSFLGYEQYF	TGTGCCAGCAGCTTTCTAGGCTACGAGCAGTACTTC
once	TRBJ1-1	TRBV6-5	.	CASSPESEAFF	TGTGCCAGCAGTCCCGAGAGTGAAGCTTTCTTT
.	TRBJ2-2	TRBV7-6	TRBD2	CASSLGRSGGSGELFF	TGTGCCAGCAGCTTAGGACGGTCGGGGGGATCCGGGGAGCTGTTTTTT
.	TRBJ1-6	TRBV10-1	.	CASSNSFNSPLHF	TGCGCCAGCAGTAACAGCTTTAATTCACCCCTCCACTTT
few	TRBJ2-3	TRBV10-3	TRBD1	CAISESPGQGADTQYF	TGTGCCATCAGCGAATCGCCGGGACAGGGGGCAGATACGCAGTATTTT
.	TRBJ1-6	TRBV6-2/TRBV6-3	.	CASSARSSDSPLHF	TGTGCCAGCAGTGCCCGTTCTAGCGATTCACCCCTCCACTTT
.	TRBJ2-1	TRBV5-1	TRBD2	CASSRGVQSYNEQFF	TGCGCCAGCAGCCGGGGGGTCCAGTCCTACAATGAGCAGTTCTTC
.	TRBJ2-5	TRBV7-2	.	CASSFQGMTETQYF	TGTGCCAGCAGCTTCCAGGGCATGACGGAGACCCAGTACTTC
.	TRBJ2-2	TRBV5-1	TRBD1	CASSLRDRTGELFF	TGCGCCAGCAGCTTACGGGACAGGACCGGGGAGCTGTTTTTT
.	TRBJ2-1	TRBV5-4	.	CASSLAAGVSSYNEQFF	TGTGCCAGCAGCTTGGCGGCCGGGGTGAGCTCCTACAATGAGCAGTTCTTC
.	TRBJ1-1	TRBV5-1	.	CASSFSAGFDNTEAFF	TGCGCCAGCAGCTTCTCCGCCGGGTTCGATAACACTGAAGCTTTCTTT
.	TRBJ1-6	TRBV27	.	CASSYSPVSTLHF	TGTGCCAGCAGTTATTCCCCAGTCTCGACCCTCCACTTT
.	TRBJ1-1	TRBV10-3	.	CAISGPGVGTEAFF	TGTGCCATCAGTGGGCCAGGTGTCGGCACTGAAGCTTTCTTT
once	TRBJ1-2	TRBV6-5	.	CASIAAVGYGYTF	TGTGCCAGCATAGCGGCGGTCGGCTATGGCTACACCTTC
.	TRBJ2-2	TRBV11-2	TRBD2	CASSLGLAGEVTGELFF	TGTGCCAGCAGCTTAGGACTAGCGGGGGAAGTCACCGGGGAGCTGTTTTTT
.	TRBJ1-2	TRBV2	.	CAGSPDGSNYGYTF	TGTGCCGGGAGTCCGGACGGCTCCAACTATGGCTACACCTTC
.	TRBJ2-3	TRBV29-1	TRBD2	CSVRSSLAGERDTQYF	TGCAGCGTTAGGTCCTCGCTAGCGGGAGAACGAGATACGCAGTATTTT
.	TRBJ2-7	TRBV10-3	TRBD2	CAISEGTSALYEQYF	TGTGCCATCAGTGAGGGGACTAGCGCCCTCTACGAGCAGTACTTC
.	TRBJ1-4	TRBV20-1	.	CSAGVKKLFF	TGCAGTGCGGGCGTGAAAAAACTGTTTTTT
.	TRBJ1-1	TRBV7-6	.	CASSLAYDREAFF	TGTGCCAGCAGCTTAGCATACGACAGGGAAGCTTTCTTT
.	TRBJ2-7	TRBV19	TRBD2	CASAPRTSGKSEQYF	TGTGCCAGTGCACCCAGGACTAGCGGAAAAAGCGAGCAGTACTTC
many	TRBJ1-6	TRBV27	.	CASRPNDGYSPLHF	TGTGCCAGCAGACCTAACGACGGGTATTCACCCCTCCACTTT
.	TRBJ1-1	TRBV28	.	CASSAISGVDTEAFF	TGTGCCAGCAGTGCCATCTCGGGGGTGGACACTGAAGCTTTCTTT
.	TRBJ1-4	TRBV3-1/TRBV3-2	.	CASSQVKRPNEKLFF	TGTGCCAGCAGCCAAGTAAAGAGGCCTAATGAAAAACTGTTTTTT
.	TRBJ1-2	TRBV13	.	CASRGDRLYPGGYTF	TGTGCCAGCAGAGGAGACCGTCTGTACCCGGGGGGCTACACCTTC
.	TRBJ2-1	TRBV27	TRBD2	CASSSPTKLAGIYNEQFF	TGTGCCAGCAGTTCCCCAACAAAACTAGCGGGTATTTACAATGAGCAGTTCTTC
.	TRBJ2-3	TRBV3-1/TRBV3-2	.	CASRNSGTQYF	TGTGCCAGCAGAAACTCGGGTACGCAGTATTTT
.	TRBJ1-3	TRBV5-1	.	CASSLEGADTIYF	TGCGCCAGCAGCTTGGAAGGGGCGGACACCATATATTTT
.	TRBJ1-6	TRBV6-6	.	CASSYSGRWDSPLHF	TGTGCCAGCAGTTACTCGGGCCGCTGGGATTCACCCCTCCACTTT
.	TRBJ2-6	TRBV2	TRBD1	CAAPRPGTGGARGANVLTF	TGTGCCGCTCCTCGTCCCGGGACAGGTGGGGCTCGTGGGGCCAACGTCCTGACTTTC
.	TRBJ2-2	TRBV5-4	.	CASSSGTLPNTGELFF	TGTGCCAGCAGCTCCGGGACACTCCCGAACACCGGGGAGCTGTTTTTT
.	TRBJ2-3	TRBV21-1	.	CASSNEPREGGLCTDTQYF	TGTGCCAGCAGCAATGAGCCGCGGGAGGGGGGCCTGTGCACAGATACGCAGTATTTT
once	TRBJ2-5	TRBV2	TRBD1	CASTAGTGGVETQYF	TGTGCCAGCACCGCCGGGACAGGGGGCGTGGAGACCCAGTACTTC
once	TRBJ2-3	TRBV11-2	.	CASSLAQTGRSDTQYF	TGTGCCAGCAGCTTAGCCCAGACAGGGAGGTCAGATACGCAGTATTTT
.	TRBJ1-2	TRBV29-1	.	CSVEWDNSYGYTF	TGCAGCGTTGAGTGGGACAACTCCTATGGCTACACCTTC
.	TRBJ1-1	TRBV11-2	TRBD1	CASSLGQGYTEAFF	TGTGCCAGCAGCTTAGGACAGGGTTACACTGAAGCTTTCTTT
.	TRBJ1-5	TRBV6-2/TRBV6-3	.	CASSYGPYQPQHF	TGTGCCAGCAGTTACGGGCCATATCAGCCCCAGCATTTT
.	TRBJ2-5	TRBV16	.	CASSQMAETQYF	TGTGCCAGCAGCCAAATGGCAGAGACCCAGTACTTC
.	TRBJ1-5	TRBV15	.	CATSWGGNQPQHF	TGTGCCACCTCATGGGGGGGCAATCAGCCCCAGCATTTT
.	TRBJ2-3	TRBV24-1	TRBD2	CATSDRGADTQYF	TGTGCCACCAGTGACCGGGGGGCAGATACGCAGTATTTT
once	TRBJ2-1	TRBV28	.	CASTHGGVDNEQFF	TGTGCCAGCACCCACGGAGGGGTGGACAATGAGCAGTTCTTC
.	TRBJ2-3	TRBV5-4	TRBD2	CASSLTSADTQYF	TGTGCCAGCAGCTTGACTAGCGCTGATACGCAGTATTTT
.	TRBJ1-1	TRBV19	TRBD1	CASATVDRVNTEAFF	TGTGCCAGCGCTACGGTGGACAGGGTGAACACTGAAGCTTTCTTT
.	TRBJ1-4	TRBV19	TRBD1	CASSTGDRMNEKLFF	TGTGCCAGTAGTACAGGGGACAGGATGAATGAAAAACTGTTTTTT